These T cell receptor beta chains were read from a single sample in a study of OX40 agonist ivuxolimab in advanced cancers. Assay used: immunoSEQ multiplex PCR; TCRdb lists only in-frame clones, some missing. In the table there are 60,000 or so clones, around 92% of which are singletons. This specimen consisted of CD4+ or CD8+ T cells sorted from blood, obtained in a trial of the OX40 agonist ivuxolimab. These receptors were obtained from an adult with an advanced solid tumor such as melanoma, head and neck, liver or kidney cancer. Each CDR3 is given without its conserved first and last residue.

V gene: TRBV6-6
CDR3 length: 12
CDR3 protein: ASIQGKGHSPLH

V gene: TRBV29-1
CDR3 length: 13
CDR3 protein: SVEMGVLGGNEQF

V gene: TRBV2
CDR3 length: 10
CDR3 protein: ASSDNNYGYT

V gene: TRBV7-6
CDR3 length: 15
CDR3 protein: ASSLALASRTGNEQF

V gene: TRBV23-1
CDR3 length: 15
CDR3 protein: ASSRPQGRTGNSPLH

V gene: TRBV11-2
CDR3 length: 14
CDR3 protein: ASSPGTLLSYNEQF

V gene: TRBV30
CDR3 length: 13
CDR3 protein: AWSVTTGGYQPQH

V gene: TRBV6-6
CDR3 length: 12
CDR3 protein: ASSYGTGGVPLH

V gene: TRBV13
CDR3 length: 11
CDR3 protein: ASSSSSYNEQF

V gene: TRBV29-1
CDR3 length: 12
CDR3 protein: SVLTSGRTDEQF

V gene: TRBV9
CDR3 length: 13
CDR3 protein: ASSPPPHSNQPQH

V gene: TRBV28
CDR3 length: 12
CDR3 protein: ASSIRGQTYEQY

V gene: TRBV6-1
CDR3 length: 12
CDR3 protein: ASSELSTYNEQF

V gene: TRBV4-1
CDR3 length: 11
CDR3 protein: ASSLRVNYGYT

V gene: TRBV9
CDR3 length: 14
CDR3 protein: ASSVFDRGGNSPLH

V gene: TRBV15
CDR3 length: 12
CDR3 protein: ATSLDRVYTEAF

V gene: TRBV4-1
CDR3 length: 12
CDR3 protein: ASSQEWSLETQY

V gene: TRBV7-9
CDR3 length: 11
CDR3 protein: ASRLPSGNTIY

V gene: TRBV28
CDR3 length: 10
CDR3 protein: ASSTGDTEAF

V gene: TRBV23-1
CDR3 length: 17
CDR3 protein: AKRPPISLSGRPYNEQF

V gene: TRBV13
CDR3 length: 13
CDR3 protein: ASRVGQGGYNEQF

V gene: TRBV7-3
CDR3 length: 14
CDR3 protein: ASSLLAGGNTDTQY

V gene: TRBV25-1
CDR3 length: 12
CDR3 protein: ASTPGEGGQPQH

V gene: TRBV9
CDR3 length: 13
CDR3 protein: ASSVGTGDTYEQY

V gene: TRBV6-6
CDR3 length: 14
CDR3 protein: ASSRTGVRSVEKLF

V gene: TRBV5-4
CDR3 length: 10
CDR3 protein: ASSFRTDTQY

V gene: TRBV6-6
CDR3 length: 10
CDR3 protein: ASSYSPDTQY

V gene: TRBV28
CDR3 length: 13
CDR3 protein: ASSTLINSGNTIY

V gene: TRBV2
CDR3 length: 18
CDR3 protein: ASSPTNYKGRQPTKYGYT

V gene: TRBV28
CDR3 length: 13
CDR3 protein: ASRTNRDYISPLH

V gene: TRBV30
CDR3 length: 13
CDR3 protein: AWSGFDTGDNEQF

V gene: TRBV27
CDR3 length: 12
CDR3 protein: ASYSGGIGEKLF

V gene: TRBV28
CDR3 length: 14
CDR3 protein: ASSLSTRGSTDTQY

V gene: TRBV5-4
CDR3 length: 9
CDR3 protein: ASSFLGGYT

V gene: TRBV7-8
CDR3 length: 9
CDR3 protein: ASSYTDTQY

V gene: TRBV15
CDR3 length: 14
CDR3 protein: ATSRVPTGNSYEQY

V gene: TRBV27
CDR3 length: 11
CDR3 protein: ASSSLAHNEQF

V gene: TRBV15
CDR3 length: 14
CDR3 protein: ATSSAPGTGALEQF

V gene: TRBV20-1
CDR3 length: 8
CDR3 protein: SAELIEQF

V gene: TRBV28
CDR3 length: 14
CDR3 protein: ASSWVRGASNQPQH

V gene: TRBV10-3
CDR3 length: 13
CDR3 protein: AISASLAVADTQY

V gene: TRBV13
CDR3 length: 13
CDR3 protein: ASSLGQGRGSPLH

V gene: TRBV6-5
CDR3 length: 12
CDR3 protein: ASSYSMEDTEAF

V gene: TRBV11-2
CDR3 length: 9
CDR3 protein: ASSRGEKLF

V gene: TRBV4-2
CDR3 length: 12
CDR3 protein: ASSQAEGPDTQY

V gene: TRBV4-3
CDR3 length: 13
CDR3 protein: ASSQVAGANYGYT

V gene: TRBV5-6
CDR3 length: 14
CDR3 protein: ASSQIPLKGYNEQF

V gene: TRBV6-5
CDR3 length: 13
CDR3 protein: ASSYSEQGGTEAF

V gene: TRBV4-2
CDR3 length: 13
CDR3 protein: ASSPSPGKYNEQF

V gene: TRBV4-3
CDR3 length: 15
CDR3 protein: ASSQGLRGTSGSEQF

V gene: TRBV6-1
CDR3 length: 13
CDR3 protein: ASTTGLASYNEQF

V gene: TRBV25-1
CDR3 length: 11
CDR3 protein: ASSEVGDSPLH

V gene: TRBV12-5
CDR3 length: 13
CDR3 protein: ASGLPLGGSIEQF

V gene: TRBV30
CDR3 length: 11
CDR3 protein: AARQGMNTEAF

V gene: TRBV30
CDR3 length: 11
CDR3 protein: AWSVYPPNEQF